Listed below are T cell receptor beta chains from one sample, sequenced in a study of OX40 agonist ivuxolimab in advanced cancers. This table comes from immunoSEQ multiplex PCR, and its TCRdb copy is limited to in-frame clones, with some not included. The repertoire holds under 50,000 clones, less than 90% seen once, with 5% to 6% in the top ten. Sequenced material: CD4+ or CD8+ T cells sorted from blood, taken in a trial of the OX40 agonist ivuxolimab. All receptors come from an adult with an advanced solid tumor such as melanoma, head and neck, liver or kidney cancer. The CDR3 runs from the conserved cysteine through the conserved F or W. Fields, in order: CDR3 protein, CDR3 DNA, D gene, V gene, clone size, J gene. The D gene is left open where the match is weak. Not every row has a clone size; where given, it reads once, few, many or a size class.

CDR3: CASRKDPQGTLFF
DNA: TGTGCCAGCAGGAAGGATCCACAGGGGACACTGTTTTTT
D: TRBD1
V: TRBV6-4
size: .
J: TRBJ1-4

CDR3: CASSASSGRRETQYF
DNA: TGTGCCAGCAGCGCCAGTAGCGGGAGACGGGAGACCCAGTACTTC
D: TRBD2
V: TRBV9
size: .
J: TRBJ2-5

CDR3: CASSLDPGRLEQFF
DNA: TGTGCCAGCAGCTTAGATCCCGGCCGGCTAGAGCAGTTCTTC
D: .
V: TRBV11-3
size: once
J: TRBJ2-1

CDR3: CASSFFLAANTGELFF
DNA: TGTGCCAGCAGCTTTTTTCTAGCGGCCAACACCGGGGAGCTGTTTTTT
D: TRBD2
V: TRBV5-6
size: few
J: TRBJ2-2

CDR3: CASSRDRGGETQYF
DNA: TGTGCCAGCAGCCGAGACAGGGGAGGGGAGACCCAGTACTTC
D: .
V: TRBV7-3
size: .
J: TRBJ2-5

CDR3: CAWMAGENEQFF
DNA: TGTGCCTGGATGGCGGGAGAGAATGAGCAGTTCTTC
D: TRBD2
V: TRBV30
size: .
J: TRBJ2-1

CDR3: CASSAQREGGELFF
DNA: TGTGCCAGCTCAGCACAACGGGAGGGCGGGGAGCTGTTTTTT
D: TRBD2
V: TRBV2
size: .
J: TRBJ2-2

CDR3: CASAGQGFSGNTIYF
DNA: TGCGCCAGCGCGGGACAGGGGTTCTCTGGAAACACCATATATTTT
D: TRBD1
V: TRBV5-1
size: .
J: TRBJ1-3

CDR3: CASSSETPAALHF
DNA: TGTGCCAGCAGTTCCGAGACTCCTGCGGCCCTCCACTTT
D: .
V: TRBV28
size: few
J: TRBJ1-6

CDR3: CASSQLQGNTGELFF
DNA: TGCGCCAGCAGCCAATTACAGGGGAACACCGGGGAGCTGTTTTTT
D: .
V: TRBV4-3
size: .
J: TRBJ2-2

CDR3: CASSVLGTSGRNEQFF
DNA: TGTGCCAGCAGCGTACTGGGGACTAGCGGGAGGAATGAGCAGTTCTTC
D: TRBD2
V: TRBV9
size: .
J: TRBJ2-1

CDR3: CASSYTGAYTEAFF
DNA: TGTGCCAGCAGCTATACTGGGGCATACACTGAAGCTTTCTTT
D: .
V: TRBV7-9
size: .
J: TRBJ1-1